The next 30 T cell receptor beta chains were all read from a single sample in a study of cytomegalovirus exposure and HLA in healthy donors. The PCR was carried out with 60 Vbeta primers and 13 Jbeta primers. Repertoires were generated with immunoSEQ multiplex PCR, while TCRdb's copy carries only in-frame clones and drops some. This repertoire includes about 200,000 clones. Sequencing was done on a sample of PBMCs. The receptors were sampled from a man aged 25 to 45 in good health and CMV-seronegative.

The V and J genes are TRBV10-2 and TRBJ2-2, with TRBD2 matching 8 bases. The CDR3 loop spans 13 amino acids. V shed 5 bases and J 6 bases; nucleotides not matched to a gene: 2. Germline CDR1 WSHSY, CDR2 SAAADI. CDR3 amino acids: CASSPGLAGELFF. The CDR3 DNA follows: TGCGCCAGCAGTCCGGGACTAGCCGGGGAGCTGTTTTTT.

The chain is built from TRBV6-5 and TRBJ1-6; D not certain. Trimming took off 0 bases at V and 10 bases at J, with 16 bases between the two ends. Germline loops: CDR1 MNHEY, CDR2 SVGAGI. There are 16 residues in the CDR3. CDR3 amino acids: CASSYSPVGVGSPLHF. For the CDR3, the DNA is TGTGCCAGCAGTTACTCCCCCGTCGGGGTTGGGTCACCCCTCCACTTT.

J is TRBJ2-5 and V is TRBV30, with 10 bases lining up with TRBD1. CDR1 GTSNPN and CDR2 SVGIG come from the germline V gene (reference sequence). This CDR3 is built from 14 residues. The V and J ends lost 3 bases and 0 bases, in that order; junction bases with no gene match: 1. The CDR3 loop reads CAWSGTGDQETQYF. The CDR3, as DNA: TGTGCCTGGAGCGGGACAGGGGACCAAGAGACCCAGTACTTC.

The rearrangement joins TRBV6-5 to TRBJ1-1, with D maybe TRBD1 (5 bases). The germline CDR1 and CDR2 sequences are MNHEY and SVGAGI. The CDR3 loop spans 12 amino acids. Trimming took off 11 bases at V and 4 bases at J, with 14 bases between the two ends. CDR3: CASLGGGTEAFF. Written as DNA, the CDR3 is TGTGCCTCCTTGGGGGGTGGCACTGAAGCTTTCTTT.

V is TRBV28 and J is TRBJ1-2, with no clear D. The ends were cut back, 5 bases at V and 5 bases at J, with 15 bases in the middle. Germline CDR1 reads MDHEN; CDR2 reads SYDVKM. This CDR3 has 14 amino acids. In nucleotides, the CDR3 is TGTGCCAGCAGTCACAGCCAAGTCCCTTATGGCTACACCTTC. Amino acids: CASSHSQVPYGYTF.

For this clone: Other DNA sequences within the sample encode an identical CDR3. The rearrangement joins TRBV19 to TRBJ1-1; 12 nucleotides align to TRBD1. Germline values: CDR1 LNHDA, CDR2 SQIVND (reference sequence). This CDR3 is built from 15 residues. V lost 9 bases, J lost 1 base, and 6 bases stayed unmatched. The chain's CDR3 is CASSPGQGANTEAFF. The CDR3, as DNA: TGTGCCAGCTCACCGGGACAGGGGGCGAACACTGAAGCTTTCTTT.

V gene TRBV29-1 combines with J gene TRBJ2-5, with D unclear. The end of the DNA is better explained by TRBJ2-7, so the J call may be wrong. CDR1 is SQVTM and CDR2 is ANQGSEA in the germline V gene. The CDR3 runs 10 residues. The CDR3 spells CSVVSYEQYF. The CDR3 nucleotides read TGCAGCGTTGTATCCTACGAGCAGTACTTC.

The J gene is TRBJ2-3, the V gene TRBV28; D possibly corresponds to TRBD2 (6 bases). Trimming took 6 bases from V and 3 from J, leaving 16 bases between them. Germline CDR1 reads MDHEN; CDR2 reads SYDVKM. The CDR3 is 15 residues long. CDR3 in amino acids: CASRLGRKSTDTQYF. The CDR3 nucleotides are TGTGCCAGCAGACTAGGGAGGAAAAGTACAGATACGCAGTATTTT. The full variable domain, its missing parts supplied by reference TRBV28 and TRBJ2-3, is DVKVTQSSRYLVKRTGEKVFLECVQDMDHENMFWYRQDPGLGLRLIYFSYDVKMKEKGDIPEGYSVSREKKERFSLILESASTNQTSMYLCASRLGRKSTDTQYFGPGTRLTVL.

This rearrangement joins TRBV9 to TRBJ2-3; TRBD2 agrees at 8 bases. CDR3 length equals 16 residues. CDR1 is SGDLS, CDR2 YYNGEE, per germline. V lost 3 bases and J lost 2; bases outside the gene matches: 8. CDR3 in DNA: TGTGCCAGCAGCGAAAGCGGGGGCGTTAACACAGATACGCAGTATTTT. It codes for CASSESGGVNTDTQYF.

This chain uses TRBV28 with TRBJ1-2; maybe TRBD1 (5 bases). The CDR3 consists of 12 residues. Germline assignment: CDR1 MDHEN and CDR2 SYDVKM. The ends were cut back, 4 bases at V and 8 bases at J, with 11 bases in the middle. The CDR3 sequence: CASSSPTDGYTF. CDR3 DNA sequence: TGTGCCAGCAGTTCTCCGACAGACGGCTACACCTTC.

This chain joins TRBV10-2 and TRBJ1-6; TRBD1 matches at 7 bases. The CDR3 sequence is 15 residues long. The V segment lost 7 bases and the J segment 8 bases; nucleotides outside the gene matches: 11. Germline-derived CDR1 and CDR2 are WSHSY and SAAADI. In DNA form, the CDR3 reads TGCGCCAGCACCACTCTGAGGGGGCCCGATTCACCCCTCCACTTT. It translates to CASTTLRGPDSPLHF.

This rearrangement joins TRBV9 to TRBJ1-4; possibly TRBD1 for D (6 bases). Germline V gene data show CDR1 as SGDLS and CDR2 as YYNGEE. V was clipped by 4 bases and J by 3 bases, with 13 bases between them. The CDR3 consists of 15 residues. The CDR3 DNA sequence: TGTGCCAGCAGCCCCCGGGACACGGCTAATGAAAAACTGTTTTTT. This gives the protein CASSPRDTANEKLFF.

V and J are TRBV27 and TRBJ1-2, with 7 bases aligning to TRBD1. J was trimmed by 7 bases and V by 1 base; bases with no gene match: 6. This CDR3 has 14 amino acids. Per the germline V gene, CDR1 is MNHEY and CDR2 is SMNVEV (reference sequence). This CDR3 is CASSLWGTEGGYTF. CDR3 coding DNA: TGTGCCAGCAGTTTATGGGGGACAGAAGGTGGCTACACCTTC.

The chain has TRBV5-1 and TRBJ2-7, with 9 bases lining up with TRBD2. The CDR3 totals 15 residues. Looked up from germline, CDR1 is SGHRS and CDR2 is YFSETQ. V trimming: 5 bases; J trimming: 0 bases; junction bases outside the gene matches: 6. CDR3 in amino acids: CASRLTSGVSYEQYF. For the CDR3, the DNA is TGCGCCAGCAGGCTGACTAGCGGAGTCTCCTACGAGCAGTACTTC. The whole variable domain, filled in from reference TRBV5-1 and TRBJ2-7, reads KAGVTQTPRYLIKTRGQQVTLSCSPISGHRSVSWYQQTPGQGLQFLFEYFSETQRNKGNFPGRFSGRQFSNSRSEMNVSTLELGDSALYLCASRLTSGVSYEQYFGPGTRLTVT.

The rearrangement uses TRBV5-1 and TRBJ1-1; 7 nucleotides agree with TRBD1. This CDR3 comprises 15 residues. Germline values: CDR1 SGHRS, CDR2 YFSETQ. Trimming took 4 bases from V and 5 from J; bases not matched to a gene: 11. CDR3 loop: CASSVPQGLGTEAFF. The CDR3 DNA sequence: TGCGCCAGCAGCGTCCCACAGGGGCTTGGGACTGAAGCTTTCTTT.

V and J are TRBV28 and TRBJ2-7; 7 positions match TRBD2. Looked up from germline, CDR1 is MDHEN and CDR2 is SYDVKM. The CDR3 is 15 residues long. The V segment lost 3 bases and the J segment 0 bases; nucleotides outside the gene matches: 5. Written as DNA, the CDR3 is TGTGCCAGCAGTTTGGGACTATCGAGCTCCTACGAGCAGTACTTC. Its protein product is CASSLGLSSSYEQYF.

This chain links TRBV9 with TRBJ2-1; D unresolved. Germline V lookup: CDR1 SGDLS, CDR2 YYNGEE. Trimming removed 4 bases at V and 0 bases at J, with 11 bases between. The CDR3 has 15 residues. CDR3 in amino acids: CASSPRGRSYNEQFF. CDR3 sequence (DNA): TGTGCCAGCAGCCCACGTGGCCGCTCCTACAATGAGCAGTTCTTC.

CDR3 sequence: CASSPGTNADTQYF. The CDR3 bases are TGTGCCAGCAGTCCCGGGACTAATGCAGATACGCAGTATTTT. The chain carries TRBV2 and TRBJ2-3; 7 positions agree with TRBD2. There are 14 residues in the CDR3. V gave up 5 bases and J gave up 4 bases; unmatched junction bases: 6. Germline lookup yields CDR1 SNHLY and CDR2 FYNNEI.

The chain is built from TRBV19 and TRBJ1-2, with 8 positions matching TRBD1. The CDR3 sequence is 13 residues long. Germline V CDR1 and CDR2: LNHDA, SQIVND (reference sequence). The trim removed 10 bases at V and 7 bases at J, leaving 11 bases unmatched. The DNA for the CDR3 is TGTGCCACCGGACAGGGAGTTGTAGGTGGCTACACCTTC. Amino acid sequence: CATGQGVVGGYTF. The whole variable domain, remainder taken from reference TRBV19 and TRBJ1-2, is DGGITQSPKYLFRKEGQNVTLSCEQNLNHDAMYWYRQDPGQGLRLIYYSQIVNDFQKGDIAEGYSVSREKKESFPLTVTSAQKNPTAFYLCATGQGVVGGYTFGSGTRLTVV.

The CDR3 nucleotides are TGTGCCAGCAGCTTAGGGGCAACTACTAATGAAAAACTGTTTTTT. Translation: CASSLGATTNEKLFF. The V gene is TRBV11-3, the J gene TRBJ1-4; D is unresolved. The germline V and J ends were trimmed by 1 base and 2 bases, with 8 bases remaining between them. CDR3 length: 15 amino acids. CDR1 and CDR2 (germline): SGHNT, YENEEA.

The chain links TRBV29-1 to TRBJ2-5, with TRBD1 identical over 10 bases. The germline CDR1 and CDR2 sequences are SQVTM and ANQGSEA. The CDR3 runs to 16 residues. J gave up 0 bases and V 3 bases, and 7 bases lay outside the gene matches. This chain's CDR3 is CSVEGGQGFYQETQYF. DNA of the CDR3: TGCAGCGTTGAGGGGGGACAGGGGTTTTACCAAGAGACCCAGTACTTC.

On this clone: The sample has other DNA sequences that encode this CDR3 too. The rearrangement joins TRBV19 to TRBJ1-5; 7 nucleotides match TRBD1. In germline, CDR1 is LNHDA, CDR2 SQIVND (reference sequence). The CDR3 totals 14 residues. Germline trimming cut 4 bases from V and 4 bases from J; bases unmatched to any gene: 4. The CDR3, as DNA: TGTGCCAGTAGTAGGACAGGAGGAAATCAGCCCCAGCATTTT. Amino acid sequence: CASSRTGGNQPQHF.

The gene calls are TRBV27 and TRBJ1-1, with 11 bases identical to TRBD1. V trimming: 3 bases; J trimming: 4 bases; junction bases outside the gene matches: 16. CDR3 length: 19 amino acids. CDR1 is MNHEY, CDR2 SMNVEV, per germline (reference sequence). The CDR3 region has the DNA TGTGCCAGCAGTTTCCGGTTTGGACAGGGGGCTGGCGTTCGCACTGAAGCTTTCTTT. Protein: CASSFRFGQGAGVRTEAFF.

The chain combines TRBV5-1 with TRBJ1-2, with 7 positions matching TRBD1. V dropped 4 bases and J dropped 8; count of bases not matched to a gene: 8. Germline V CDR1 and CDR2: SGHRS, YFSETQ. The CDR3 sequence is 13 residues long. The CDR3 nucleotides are TGCGCCAGCAGCCTTGAGACAGGGAGCGGCTACACCTTC. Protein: CASSLETGSGYTF.

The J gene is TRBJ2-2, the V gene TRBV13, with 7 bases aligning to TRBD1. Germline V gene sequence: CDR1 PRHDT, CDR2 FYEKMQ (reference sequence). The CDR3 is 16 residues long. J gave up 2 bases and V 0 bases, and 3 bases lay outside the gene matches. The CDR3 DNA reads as TGTGCCAGCAGCTTAGGGACAGGGAGAAACACCGGGGAGCTGTTTTTT. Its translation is CASSLGTGRNTGELFF. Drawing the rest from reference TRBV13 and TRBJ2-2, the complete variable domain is AAGVIQSPRHLIKEKRETATLKCYPIPRHDTVYWYQQGPGQDPQFLISFYEKMQSDKGSIPDRFSAQQFSDYHSELNMSSLELGDSALYFCASSLGTGRNTGELFFGEGSRLTVL.

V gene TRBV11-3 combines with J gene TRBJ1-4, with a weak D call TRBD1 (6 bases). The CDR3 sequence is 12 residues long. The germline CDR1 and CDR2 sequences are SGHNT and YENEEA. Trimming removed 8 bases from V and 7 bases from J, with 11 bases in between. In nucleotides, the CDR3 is TGTGCCAGCGCCCTAGGGGGTGAAAAACTGTTTTTT. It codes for CASALGGEKLFF.

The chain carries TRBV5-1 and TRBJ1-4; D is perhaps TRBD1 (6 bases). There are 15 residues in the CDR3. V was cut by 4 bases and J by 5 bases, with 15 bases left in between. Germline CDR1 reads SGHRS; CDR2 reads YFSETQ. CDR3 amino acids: CASSVQQGSNEKLFF. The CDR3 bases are TGCGCCAGCAGCGTGCAACAGGGCTCGAATGAAAAACTGTTTTTT.

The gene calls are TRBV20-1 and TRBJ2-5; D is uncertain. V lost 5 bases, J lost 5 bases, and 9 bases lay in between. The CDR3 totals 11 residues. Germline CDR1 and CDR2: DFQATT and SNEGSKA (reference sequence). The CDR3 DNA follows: TGCAGTGCTTCTCCTGCGGAGACCCAGTACTTC. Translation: CSASPAETQYF.

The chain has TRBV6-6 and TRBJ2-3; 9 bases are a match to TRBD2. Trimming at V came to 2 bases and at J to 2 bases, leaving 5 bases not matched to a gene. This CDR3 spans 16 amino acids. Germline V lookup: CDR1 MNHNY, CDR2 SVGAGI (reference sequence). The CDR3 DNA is TGTGCCAGCAGTTACGGGCTAGCGGGGTTCACAGATACGCAGTATTTT. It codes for CASSYGLAGFTDTQYF.

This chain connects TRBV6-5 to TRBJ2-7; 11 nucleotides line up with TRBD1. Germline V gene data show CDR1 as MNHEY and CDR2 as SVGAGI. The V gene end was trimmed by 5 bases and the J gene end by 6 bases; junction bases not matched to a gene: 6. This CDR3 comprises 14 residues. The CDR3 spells CASSNPGQGGEQYF. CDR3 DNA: TGTGCCAGCAGTAACCCGGGACAGGGGGGCGAGCAGTACTTC.